A selection of T cell receptor beta chains follows, all from one sample in a study of T cell repertoires in cytomegalovirus infection. Their cognate antigens are unknown. Using its own MiXCR run on the reads, TCRdb lists one record per CDR3 protein. The sample holds roughly 800,000 distinct CDR3 sequences, under 35% seen once. The source material was cultured CD8+ T cells from PBMCs, sampled from culture after CMV antigen stimulation. The receptors were sampled from a human donor in good health (CMV status not recorded). Some clones in this sample may be carry-over from other donors' samples. Both conserved end residues are part of each CDR3. The D gene is left open where the match is weak. Clone size is shown for a subset of rows, as once, few, many or a class of expanded clone.

j_gene: TRBJ2-1
abundance: -
v_gene: TRBV4-1
d_gene: TRBD2
CDR3nt: TGCGCCAGCAGCCAGGAACTAGCGGGGGGTAACAATGAGCAGTTCTTC
CDR3aa: CASSQELAGGNNEQFF

j_gene: TRBJ2-3
abundance: few
v_gene: TRBV7-9
d_gene: -
CDR3nt: TGTGCCAGCACCCATAGCACAGATACGCAGTATTTT
CDR3aa: CASTHSTDTQYF

j_gene: TRBJ1-1
abundance: -
v_gene: TRBV19
d_gene: -
CDR3nt: TGTGCCAGTAGAACAGACCCAGGAAACACTGAAGCTTTCTTT
CDR3aa: CASRTDPGNTEAFF

j_gene: TRBJ2-2
abundance: many
v_gene: TRBV7-2
d_gene: -
CDR3nt: TGTGCCAGCAGCCGTTTTAGTACTTACACCGGGGAGCTGTTTTTT
CDR3aa: CASSRFSTYTGELFF

j_gene: TRBJ1-4
abundance: once
v_gene: TRBV6-2/TRBV6-3
d_gene: -
CDR3nt: TGTGCCAGCAGTTACGTTAGTCAGACCGAAAAACTGTTTTTT
CDR3aa: CASSYVSQTEKLFF

j_gene: TRBJ2-7
abundance: -
v_gene: TRBV20-1
d_gene: -
CDR3nt: TGCAGTGCTAGAGGGGGGGCAGATACCTACGAGCAGTACTTC
CDR3aa: CSARGGADTYEQYF

j_gene: TRBJ1-1
abundance: -
v_gene: TRBV3-1
d_gene: TRBD1
CDR3nt: TGTGCCAGCAGCCAAGGAAAGGGGACAGGCTACTTTTGGGACACTGAAGCTTTCTTT
CDR3aa: CASSQGKGTGYFWDTEAFF

j_gene: TRBJ1-5
abundance: -
v_gene: TRBV20-1
d_gene: TRBD1
CDR3nt: TGCAGTGTCATGCAGGGGGGTCCCTATAGCAATCAGCCCCAGCATTTT
CDR3aa: CSVMQGGPYSNQPQHF

j_gene: TRBJ1-2
abundance: once
v_gene: TRBV9
d_gene: -
CDR3nt: TGTGCCAGCAGCGCGGACACCCCCTATGGCTACACCTTC
CDR3aa: CASSADTPYGYTF

j_gene: TRBJ2-1
abundance: -
v_gene: TRBV6-5
d_gene: -
CDR3nt: TGTGCCAGCAGTTACTCGGCGACAGGTTACAATGAGCAGTTCTTC
CDR3aa: CASSYSATGYNEQFF

j_gene: TRBJ2-1
abundance: few
v_gene: TRBV11-2
d_gene: TRBD1
CDR3nt: TGTGCCAGCAGCTTAGAGCCCCCAGACAGGGGATATGAGCAGTTCTTC
CDR3aa: CASSLEPPDRGYEQFF

j_gene: TRBJ2-1
abundance: few
v_gene: TRBV2
d_gene: TRBD2
CDR3nt: TGTGCCAGCATTAGGACTAGCGGGGGGGCGGGTGAGCAGTTCTTC
CDR3aa: CASIRTSGGAGEQFF

j_gene: TRBJ2-2
abundance: -
v_gene: TRBV6-5
d_gene: TRBD1
CDR3nt: TGTGCCAGCAGTGTGGACAGGGGGCACACCGGGGAGCTGTTTTTT
CDR3aa: CASSVDRGHTGELFF

j_gene: TRBJ1-3
abundance: few
v_gene: TRBV6-5
d_gene: -
CDR3nt: TGTGCCAGCAGTTACTCCACCGGCGGAAACACCATATATTTT
CDR3aa: CASSYSTGGNTIYF

j_gene: TRBJ1-2
abundance: once
v_gene: TRBV2
d_gene: -
CDR3nt: TGTGCCAGGGGTTTAGAGGACTATGGCTACACCTTC
CDR3aa: CARGLEDYGYTF

j_gene: TRBJ2-1
abundance: -
v_gene: TRBV2
d_gene: -
CDR3nt: TGTGCCAGCAGTGACCGCTGGGGCAATGAGCAGTTCTTC
CDR3aa: CASSDRWGNEQFF

j_gene: TRBJ2-5
abundance: few
v_gene: TRBV7-2
d_gene: TRBD2
CDR3nt: TGTGCCAGCAACGGGGTAGCGGGGGCCCAAGAGACCCAGTACTTC
CDR3aa: CASNGVAGAQETQYF

j_gene: TRBJ2-2
abundance: -
v_gene: TRBV28
d_gene: -
CDR3nt: TGTGCCAGCCTAAAGACAGCCGGGGAGCTGTTTTTT
CDR3aa: CASLKTAGELFF

j_gene: TRBJ1-6
abundance: few
v_gene: TRBV28
d_gene: -
CDR3nt: TGTGCCAGCAGCCCCGACAGATATAATTCACCCCTCCACTTT
CDR3aa: CASSPDRYNSPLHF

j_gene: TRBJ1-1
abundance: many
v_gene: TRBV7-2
d_gene: TRBD1
CDR3nt: TGTGCCAGCAGCACACAGGGGGCCAACACTGAAGCTTTCTTT
CDR3aa: CASSTQGANTEAFF

j_gene: TRBJ2-5
abundance: -
v_gene: TRBV2
d_gene: -
CDR3nt: TGTGCCAGCAGCAATTGGGGCAATCAAGAGACCCAGTACTTC
CDR3aa: CASSNWGNQETQYF

j_gene: TRBJ1-3
abundance: -
v_gene: TRBV7-9
d_gene: TRBD1
CDR3nt: TGTGCCAGCAGCCTCCTCGGACAGGGCCCAGGAAACACCATATATTTT
CDR3aa: CASSLLGQGPGNTIYF

j_gene: TRBJ1-6
abundance: -
v_gene: TRBV25-1
d_gene: -
CDR3nt: TGTGCCAGCAGTGGACAGTTATCACCCCTCCACTTT
CDR3aa: CASSGQLSPLHF

j_gene: TRBJ2-7
abundance: -
v_gene: TRBV6-6
d_gene: -
CDR3nt: TGTGCCAGCAGTACCCACGGATTAGAGCAGTACTTC
CDR3aa: CASSTHGLEQYF

j_gene: TRBJ1-2
abundance: -
v_gene: TRBV20-1
d_gene: -
CDR3nt: TGCAGTGCTAGAGATCCCTCGGTTCAAAATGGCTACACCTTC
CDR3aa: CSARDPSVQNGYTF

j_gene: TRBJ2-2
abundance: few
v_gene: TRBV4-3
d_gene: -
CDR3nt: TGCGCCAGCAGCCAAGATCGGGCAGGGGACGGGGAGCTGTTTTTT
CDR3aa: CASSQDRAGDGELFF

j_gene: TRBJ2-7
abundance: -
v_gene: TRBV6-5
d_gene: -
CDR3nt: TGTGCCAGCAGTTACTCCGGGGGCGAGTACGAGCAGTACTTC
CDR3aa: CASSYSGGEYEQYF

j_gene: TRBJ1-2
abundance: few
v_gene: TRBV12-5
d_gene: -
CDR3nt: TGTGCTAGTGGTTTGGGACCCGCGGGGGTGGGTGGCTACACCTTC
CDR3aa: CASGLGPAGVGGYTF

j_gene: TRBJ2-1
abundance: -
v_gene: TRBV27
d_gene: -
CDR3nt: TGTGCCAGCAGTTGGAACAGGTTCGATGAGCAGTTCTTC
CDR3aa: CASSWNRFDEQFF

j_gene: TRBJ2-6
abundance: -
v_gene: TRBV11-2
d_gene: -
CDR3nt: TGTGCCAGCAGTCACCCGTGGTTTCAGGGTGGTCTCGGGGCCAACGTCCTGACTTTC
CDR3aa: CASSHPWFQGGLGANVLTF

j_gene: TRBJ1-1
abundance: once
v_gene: TRBV12-5
d_gene: -
CDR3nt: TGTGCTAGTGGGTTTAGGGCCAACTCGAAGAACACTGAAGCTTTCTTT
CDR3aa: CASGFRANSKNTEAFF

j_gene: TRBJ2-7
abundance: few
v_gene: TRBV14
d_gene: TRBD2
CDR3nt: TGTGCCAGCAGCCAAGTCGCGGGGGCCTACGAGCAGTACTTC
CDR3aa: CASSQVAGAYEQYF

j_gene: TRBJ1-1
abundance: few
v_gene: TRBV12-3/TRBV12-4
d_gene: -
CDR3nt: TGTGCCACCTCACAGGGAGTAGCTGAAGCTTTCTTT
CDR3aa: CATSQGVAEAFF

j_gene: TRBJ1-6
abundance: many
v_gene: TRBV6-2/TRBV6-3
d_gene: -
CDR3nt: TGTGCCAGCAGTTACTCGATACCAAGGGCGAATTCACCCCTCCACTTT
CDR3aa: CASSYSIPRANSPLHF

j_gene: TRBJ2-6
abundance: few
v_gene: TRBV7-9
d_gene: -
CDR3nt: TGTGCCAGCAGACAGGCGACATCCGGGGCCAACGTCCTGACTTTC
CDR3aa: CASRQATSGANVLTF

j_gene: TRBJ2-1
abundance: -
v_gene: TRBV9
d_gene: -
CDR3nt: TGTGCCAGCAGCGTAGAAGGAGCCCAGGGCAATGAGCAGTTCTTC
CDR3aa: CASSVEGAQGNEQFF

j_gene: TRBJ2-1
abundance: -
v_gene: TRBV11-2
d_gene: TRBD2
CDR3nt: TGTGCCAGCAGCCCCAGTAGCGGGGGGGCCGGCTTTGAGCAGTTCTTC
CDR3aa: CASSPSSGGAGFEQFF

j_gene: TRBJ1-4
abundance: few
v_gene: TRBV6-1
d_gene: TRBD1
CDR3nt: TGTGCCAGCAGTCCCCCCCGGACAGGGGGGAATGAAAAACTGTTTTTT
CDR3aa: CASSPPRTGGNEKLFF

j_gene: TRBJ1-1
abundance: -
v_gene: TRBV5-6
d_gene: -
CDR3nt: TGTGCCAGCAGCTTAACGACAGCCCTTCTGAACACTGAAGCTTTCTTT
CDR3aa: CASSLTTALLNTEAFF

j_gene: TRBJ2-5
abundance: few
v_gene: TRBV6-6
d_gene: TRBD2
CDR3nt: TGTGCCAGCAGGGGACTAGCGGGGGACCAAGAGACCCAGTACTTC
CDR3aa: CASRGLAGDQETQYF

j_gene: TRBJ2-7
abundance: -
v_gene: TRBV27
d_gene: -
CDR3nt: TGTGCCAGCCGCGTGGGTCAGGGGTTTTCCCGGGCCAAAGGGGACGAGCAGTACTTC
CDR3aa: CASRVGQGFSRAKGDEQYF

j_gene: TRBJ2-5
abundance: many
v_gene: TRBV7-8
d_gene: -
CDR3nt: TGTGCCAGCAGCTTAGGCCTTCATCAAGAGACCCAGTACTTC
CDR3aa: CASSLGLHQETQYF

j_gene: TRBJ2-1
abundance: few
v_gene: TRBV7-6
d_gene: -
CDR3nt: TGTGCCAGCAGCTTAGAACCCGGGGGCCCCTCCTACAATGAGCAGTTCTTC
CDR3aa: CASSLEPGGPSYNEQFF

j_gene: TRBJ2-7
abundance: few
v_gene: TRBV5-1
d_gene: -
CDR3nt: TGCGCCAGCAGCTTGAGGCAAGGTTCCACCTACGAGCAGTACTTC
CDR3aa: CASSLRQGSTYEQYF

j_gene: TRBJ1-1
abundance: -
v_gene: TRBV6-1
d_gene: -
CDR3nt: TGTGCCAGCAGTGAAGCTGGGACGTTTGATGCTTTCTTT
CDR3aa: CASSEAGTFDAFF

j_gene: TRBJ1-1
abundance: few
v_gene: TRBV18
d_gene: -
CDR3nt: TGTGCCAGCTCACCACCCAAACAAGGGAGGATCACTGAAGCTTTCTTT
CDR3aa: CASSPPKQGRITEAFF

j_gene: TRBJ1-5
abundance: few
v_gene: TRBV27
d_gene: TRBD1
CDR3nt: TGTGCCAGCAGCGACAGGGGAGAGGGCAATCAGCCCCAGCATTTT
CDR3aa: CASSDRGEGNQPQHF

j_gene: TRBJ2-1
abundance: -
v_gene: TRBV18
d_gene: -
CDR3nt: TGTGCCAGCCGGTCAATGGGGACGGTCAATGAGCAGTTCTTC
CDR3aa: CASRSMGTVNEQFF

j_gene: TRBJ2-1
abundance: many
v_gene: TRBV7-6
d_gene: TRBD2
CDR3nt: TGTGCCAGCAGCTCCATCGGGGGGAACACAGGCAATGAGCAGTTCTTC
CDR3aa: CASSSIGGNTGNEQFF

j_gene: TRBJ1-5
abundance: -
v_gene: TRBV7-4
d_gene: -
CDR3nt: TGTGCCAGCAGCTTAGGGGAACAGGGATATCAGCCCCAGCATTTT
CDR3aa: CASSLGEQGYQPQHF